The T cell receptor beta chain described here comes from a study of cytomegalovirus exposure and HLA in healthy donors. Study results and caveats: V- and J-gene trimming in TCR beta was tied to a missense DCLRE1C variant by an analysis performed later. The authors assumed roughly uniform sequencing depth across donors for presence/absence analyses. Later findings reportedly placed an Asian-associated ancestry cluster below the approximately 670-donor mean for N-insertions.

There were likely unrecorded immune exposures, though donors were nominally healthy when sampled. With respect to this clone: Its antigen is as yet unknown.

Germline CDR1 SEHNR, CDR2 FQNEAQ (reference sequence). V was shortened by 5 bases and J by 3 bases, with 17 bases between the two germline ends. The CDR3 runs to 16 residues. The PCR made use of 60 Vbeta and 13 Jbeta primers. TCRdb's table, derived via immunoSEQ multiplex PCR, lists solely in-frame clones and lacks some. This sample has about 84,000 clones, with 63% found just once. This rearrangement joins TRBV7-9 to TRBJ2-1; tentative D call: TRBD1 (6 bases). The sequence was collected from a woman between 40 and 55 years old in good health and CMV-seropositive. Sequencing used PBMCs. The CDR3 is CASSPYGTQGYNEQFF. CDR3 sequence (DNA): TGTGCCAGCAGCCCTTACGGAACACAGGGCTACAATGAGCAGTTCTTC. Full variable domain (rest looked up from reference TRBV7-9 and TRBJ2-1): DTGVSQNPRHKITKRGQNVTFRCDPISEHNRLYWYRQTLGQGPEFLTYFQNEAQLEKSRLLSDRFSAERPKGSFSTLEIQRTEQGDSAMYLCASSPYGTQGYNEQFFGPGTRLTVL.